Listed below are T cell receptor beta chains from one sample, sequenced in a study of siplizumab effects on memory and regulatory T cells. The data were produced by immunoSEQ multiplex PCR, yet TCRdb's version contains in-frame clones alone and is incomplete. The table shows 90,000 to 110,000 clones, with about 93% occurring only once. Sequenced sample: CD4+ T cells sorted from blood. These receptors all stem from a human donor in good health. Each CDR3 is given with its conserved first and last residue. D genes are given only for firm matches. The size field is filled for only some rows; it gives once, few, many or a size class.

. TRBJ2-7 TRBV30 . TGTGCCTGGAGTGTACTTCCAGGCCCCGAGGCCTACGAGCAGTACTTC CAWSVLPGPEAYEQYF
. TRBJ2-2 TRBV10-3 TRBD1 TGTGCCATCAGCCGGGACAGGGTTAGCACCGGGGAGCTGTTTTTT CAISRDRVSTGELFF
. TRBJ1-1 TRBV7-2 . TGTGCCAGCAGCCGCGACCCCGCCTCGGGCACTGAAGCTTTCTTT CASSRDPASGTEAFF
. TRBJ2-1 TRBV27 . TGTGCCAGCACCCCCAGAGGGGAGGACAATGAGCAGTTCTTC CASTPRGEDNEQFF
. TRBJ2-7 TRBV7-2 . TGTGCCAGCAGCTTAGCTAGGGAATACGAGCAGTACTTC CASSLAREYEQYF
. TRBJ1-4 TRBV2 . TGTGCCAGCTTAAGGGAGCCAACTAATGAAAAACTGTTTTTT CASLREPTNEKLFF
. TRBJ1-5 TRBV7-8 TRBD1 TGTGCCAGCAGCTCGACAGGGTCCCTAAATCAGCCCCAGCATTTT CASSSTGSLNQPQHF
. TRBJ2-1 TRBV27 . TGTGCCAGCAGTACCGTGAACAATGAGCAGTTCTTC CASSTVNNEQFF
once TRBJ2-6 TRBV7-8 TRBD1 TGTGCCAGCAGCTCAGACAGGGCCGGGGCCAACGTCCTGACTTTC CASSSDRAGANVLTF
. TRBJ1-6 TRBV4-1 . TGCGCCAGCAGCCGACAGTCAACCTATTCACCCCTCCACTTT CASSRQSTYSPLHF
once TRBJ1-5 TRBV7-2 . TGTGCCAGCAGCGTCGACAGTAATCAGCCCCAGCATTTT CASSVDSNQPQHF
. TRBJ2-3 TRBV7-9 TRBD2 TGTGCCAGCAGCACCGGACTAGCGGGAGGGATGGATACGCAGTATTTT CASSTGLAGGMDTQYF
. TRBJ2-7 TRBV7-2 . TGTGCCAGCAGCGAACTGGCCTCCTCCTACGAGCAGTACTTC CASSELASSYEQYF
. TRBJ1-1 TRBV25-1 . TGTGCCACCACCGCATTCGGGGGCTCGAACACTGAAGCTTTCTTT CATTAFGGSNTEAFF
. TRBJ2-2 TRBV6-4 TRBD2 TGTGCCAGCAGTCGGACTAGCGGGGTTGCCGGGGAGCTGTTTTTT CASSRTSGVAGELFF
. TRBJ2-7 TRBV6-5 . TGTGCCAGCAGTTACTCCGGGAGATTCAACGAGCAGTACTTC CASSYSGRFNEQYF
once TRBJ1-1 TRBV13 TRBD1 TGTGCCAGCAGCAATCGACAGGGGAGGACTGAAGCTTTCTTT CASSNRQGRTEAFF
. TRBJ2-5 TRBV30 TRBD1 TGTGCCTGGAGTCGGACAGGGGTAGAGACCCAGTACTTC CAWSRTGVETQYF
. TRBJ1-2 TRBV18 . TGTGCCAGCTCACCAACCGGGGTCTATGGCTACACCTTC CASSPTGVYGYTF
. TRBJ1-2 TRBV30 . TGTGCCTGGGGGGCACTCCTAGGCTACACCTTC CAWGALLGYTF
. TRBJ1-6 TRBV5-1 . TGCGCCAGCAGCTTGGAGGGGATGCGATACTCACCCCTCCACTTT CASSLEGMRYSPLHF
. TRBJ1-6 TRBV2 . TGTGCCAGCAGTCCCCCTAAGTCACCCCTCCACTTT CASSPPKSPLHF
. TRBJ2-3 TRBV4-2 TRBD1 TGTGCCAGCAGCCAAGTGACAGGGGGTCCGGGTACGCAGTATTTT CASSQVTGGPGTQYF
once TRBJ2-7 TRBV14 . TGTGCCAGCAGCCAATTTCAGGGCCTGGGCTACGAGCAGTACTTC CASSQFQGLGYEQYF
. TRBJ2-7 TRBV2 . TGTGCCAGCAGTGCCCCCTTGTCCGAGCAGTACTTC CASSAPLSEQYF
. TRBJ2-1 TRBV4-3 TRBD1 TGCGCCAGCAGCCGTGGACAGGGGGCATACAATGAGCAGTTCTTC CASSRGQGAYNEQFF
. TRBJ2-1 TRBV21-1 . TGTGCCAGCAGCAAAAGAAGCGAGGCAGGACAGGGGACACTTTTACGGGACAATGAGCAGTTCTTC CASSKRSEAGQGTLLRDNEQFF
. TRBJ2-7 TRBV6-6 TRBD2 TGTGCCAGCAGTTACGGGGGGGTGGGCTACGAGCAGTACTTC CASSYGGVGYEQYF
. TRBJ2-3 TRBV5-1 . TGCGCCAGCAGCTTACTACCTACAGGAGATACGCAGTATTTT CASSLLPTGDTQYF
. TRBJ2-3 TRBV5-1 TRBD2 TGCGCCAGCAGCCAAGGAAGGGCGGGAGGGCCACAAGGGTTTGATACGCAGTATTTT CASSQGRAGGPQGFDTQYF
. TRBJ2-1 TRBV13 . TGTGCCAGCAGAACGACGGGCAATGAGCAGTTCTTC CASRTTGNEQFF
. TRBJ2-6 TRBV2 . TGTGCCAGCAAACAGGAGGGGCTGCTTGGGGCCAACGTCCTGACTTTC CASKQEGLLGANVLTF
. TRBJ1-3 TRBV6-1 . TGTGCCAGCAGTGAAGCGCCAGGCTCTGGAAACACCATATATTTT CASSEAPGSGNTIYF
. TRBJ1-1 TRBV18 . TGTGCCAGCTCACCACCGGAGGGTGTGGGCACTGAAGCTTTCTTT CASSPPEGVGTEAFF
once TRBJ1-1 TRBV9 TRBD1 TGTGCCAGCAGCGTAGGGACAGGAGGAGACACTGAAGCTTTCTTT CASSVGTGGDTEAFF
few TRBJ2-7 TRBV4-1 . TGCGCCAGCAGCCAAGATCCCGCAGGAACCTACGAGCAGTACTTC CASSQDPAGTYEQYF
. TRBJ1-6 TRBV7-9 . TGTGCCAGCAGTAAGTCCGGGGGGACACCCCTCCACTTT CASSKSGGTPLHF
. TRBJ2-3 TRBV5-4 TRBD1 TGTGCCAGCAGCCGCCGGGACAGCTTCACAGATACGCAGTATTTT CASSRRDSFTDTQYF
. TRBJ1-1 TRBV4-1 TRBD1 TGCGCCAGCAGCCACTCTCTAGACAGGGGACCTAACACTGAAGCTTTCTTT CASSHSLDRGPNTEAFF
. TRBJ2-1 TRBV7-9 . TGTGCCAGCAGCTTATCTATTGGGAACAATGAGCAGTTCTTC CASSLSIGNNEQFF
once TRBJ1-1 TRBV6-5 . TGTGCCAGCAGTTATAGGACAGAAGCATTTGAAGCTTTCTTT CASSYRTEAFEAFF